This TCR beta chain was identified during a study of cytomegalovirus exposure and HLA in healthy donors. Findings of the study overall: Accurate prediction of HLA-A and HLA-B alleles (for most subjects) was reportedly achieved from TCR beta sequences. Looking again later, the authors saw that most CMV-associated TCR beta chains seemed HLA-restricted. Available immune exposure information covered CMV serostatus only.

Everyone who donated was a healthy bone marrow donor. PCR employed 60 Vbeta and 13 Jbeta primers. Sequenced by immunoSEQ multiplex PCR; TCRdb stores in-frame clones only, minus some. In the table there are about 100,000 clones, roughly 82% of which are singletons. V shed 8 bases, J shed 4 bases, and the junction held 7 bases outside the gene matches. Germline V gives CDR1 MNHEY, CDR2 SVGAGI. The CDR3 covers 14 residues. With regard to this clone: The target antigen is unknown.

Sequencing was carried out using PBMCs. The chain joins TRBV6-5 to TRBJ2-2; TRBD1 agrees at 7 bases. The TCR comes from a woman under 30 in good health and CMV-seronegative. DNA of the CDR3: TGTGCCAGCCGTCAGGGGGTCGTCACCGGGGAGCTGTTTTTT. Translated, it gives CASRQGVVTGELFF.